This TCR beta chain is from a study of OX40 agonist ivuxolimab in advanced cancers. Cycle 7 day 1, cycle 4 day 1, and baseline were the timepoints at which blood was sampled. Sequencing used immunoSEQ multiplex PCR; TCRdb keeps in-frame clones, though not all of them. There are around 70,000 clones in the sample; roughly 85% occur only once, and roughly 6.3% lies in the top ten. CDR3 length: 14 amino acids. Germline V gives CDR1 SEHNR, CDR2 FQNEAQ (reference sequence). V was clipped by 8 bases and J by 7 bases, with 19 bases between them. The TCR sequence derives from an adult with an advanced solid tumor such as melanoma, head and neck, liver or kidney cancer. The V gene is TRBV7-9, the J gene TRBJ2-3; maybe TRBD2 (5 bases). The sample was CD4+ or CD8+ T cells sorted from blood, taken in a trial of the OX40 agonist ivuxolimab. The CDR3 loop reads CASAGGRPSYTQYF. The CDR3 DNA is TGTGCCAGCGCGGGTGGTCGACCCTCCTATACGCAGTATTTT.